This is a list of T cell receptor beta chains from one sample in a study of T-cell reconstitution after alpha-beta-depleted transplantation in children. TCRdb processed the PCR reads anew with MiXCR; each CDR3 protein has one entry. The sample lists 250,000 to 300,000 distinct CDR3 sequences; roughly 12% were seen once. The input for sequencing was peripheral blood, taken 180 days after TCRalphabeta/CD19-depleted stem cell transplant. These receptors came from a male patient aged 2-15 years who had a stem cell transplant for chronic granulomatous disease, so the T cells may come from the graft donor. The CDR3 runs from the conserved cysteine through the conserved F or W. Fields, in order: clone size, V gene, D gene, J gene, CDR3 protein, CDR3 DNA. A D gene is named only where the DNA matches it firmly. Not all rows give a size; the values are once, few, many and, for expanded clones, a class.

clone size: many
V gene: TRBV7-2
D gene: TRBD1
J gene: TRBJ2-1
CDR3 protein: CASSLAGQGFNEQFF
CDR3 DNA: TGTGCCAGCAGCTTAGCGGGACAGGGTTTCAATGAGCAGTTCTTC

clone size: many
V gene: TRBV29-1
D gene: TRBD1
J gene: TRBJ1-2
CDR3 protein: CSIRTGPTYGYTF
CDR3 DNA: TGCAGCATTAGGACAGGACCTACCTATGGCTACACCTTC

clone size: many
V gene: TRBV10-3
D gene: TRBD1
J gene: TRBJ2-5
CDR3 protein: CAISPTGGETQYF
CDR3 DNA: TGTGCCATCAGCCCGACAGGGGGAGAGACCCAGTACTTC

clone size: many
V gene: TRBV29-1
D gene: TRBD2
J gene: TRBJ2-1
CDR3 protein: CSVERELAGGPSVNEQFF
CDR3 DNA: TGCAGCGTGGAAAGGGAGCTAGCGGGAGGGCCCAGTGTTAATGAGCAGTTCTTC

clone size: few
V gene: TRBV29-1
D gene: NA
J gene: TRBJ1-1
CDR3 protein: CSVPGANTEAFF
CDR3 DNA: TGCAGCGTTCCAGGGGCGAACACTGAAGCTTTCTTT

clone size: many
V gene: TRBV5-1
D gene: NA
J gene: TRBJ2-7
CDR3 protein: CASSLGQDSEQYF
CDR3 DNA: TGCGCCAGCAGCTTGGGGCAGGATTCCGAGCAGTACTTC

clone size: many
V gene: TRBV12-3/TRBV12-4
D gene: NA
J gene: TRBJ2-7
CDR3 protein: CASSFWGRSSRGVLVDYEQYF
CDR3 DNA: TGTGCCAGCAGTTTTTGGGGCCGATCGAGTAGGGGGGTACTAGTAGACTACGAGCAGTACTTC

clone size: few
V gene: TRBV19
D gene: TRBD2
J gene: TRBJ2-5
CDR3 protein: CASSIVASGGRETQYF
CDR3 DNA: TGTGCCAGTAGTATAGTGGCCTCGGGGGGACGAGAGACCCAGTACTTC

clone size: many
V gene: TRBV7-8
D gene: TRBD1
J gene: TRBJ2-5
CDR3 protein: CASSLEGTRGFLETQYF
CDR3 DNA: TGTGCCAGCAGCTTAGAAGGTACCAGGGGGTTTCTGGAGACCCAGTACTTC

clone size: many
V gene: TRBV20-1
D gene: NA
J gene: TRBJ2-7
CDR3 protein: CSAREDYEQYF
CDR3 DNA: TGCAGTGCTAGAGAAGACTACGAGCAGTACTTC

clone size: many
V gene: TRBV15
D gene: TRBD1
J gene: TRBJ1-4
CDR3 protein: CATSRVAGGYEKLFF
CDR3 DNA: TGTGCCACCAGCAGAGTTGCAGGGGGCTATGAAAAACTGTTTTTT

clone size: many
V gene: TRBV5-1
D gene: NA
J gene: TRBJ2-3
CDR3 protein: CASSLIAGVRRPTDTQYF
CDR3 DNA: TGCGCCAGCAGCTTGATTGCCGGGGTAAGACGCCCCACAGATACGCAGTATTTT

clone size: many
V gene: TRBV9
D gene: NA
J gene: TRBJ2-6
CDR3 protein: CASSVNSGGTFGANVLTF
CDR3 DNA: TGTGCCAGCAGCGTAAACTCAGGGGGGACATTTGGGGCCAACGTCCTGACTTTC

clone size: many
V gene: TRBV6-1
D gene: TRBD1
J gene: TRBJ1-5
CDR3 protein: CASSEDPDRWGQPQHF
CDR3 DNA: TGTGCCAGCAGTGAAGACCCGGACAGGTGGGGTCAGCCCCAGCATTTT

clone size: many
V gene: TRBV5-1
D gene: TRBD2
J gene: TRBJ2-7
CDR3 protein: CASSTGTSGAPYEQYF
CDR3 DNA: TGCGCCAGCAGCACTGGGACTAGCGGGGCCCCCTACGAGCAGTACTTC

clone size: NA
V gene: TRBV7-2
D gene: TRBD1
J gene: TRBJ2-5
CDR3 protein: CASSLDPGGRETQSF
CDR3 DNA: TGTGCCAGCAGCTTAGATCCAGGGGGTAGAGAGACCCAGTCCTTC

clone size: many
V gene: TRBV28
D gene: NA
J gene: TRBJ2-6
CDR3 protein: CASIEGNSGANVLTF
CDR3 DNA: TGTGCCAGCATTGAGGGAAACTCTGGGGCCAACGTCCTGACTTTC

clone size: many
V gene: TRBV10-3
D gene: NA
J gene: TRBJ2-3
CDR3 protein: CAIGSRGSSTDTQYF
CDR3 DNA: TGTGCCATCGGCAGCAGGGGTTCTAGCACAGATACGCAGTATTTT

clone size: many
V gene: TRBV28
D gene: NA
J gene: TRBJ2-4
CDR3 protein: CASSWSRRGSKNIQYF
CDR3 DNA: TGTGCCAGCAGTTGGTCCCGGAGGGGGTCCAAAAACATTCAGTACTTC

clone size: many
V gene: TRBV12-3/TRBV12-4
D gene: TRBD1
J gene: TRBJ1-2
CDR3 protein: CASSLAGTGNYGYTF
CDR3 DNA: TGTGCCAGCAGTTTGGCCGGGACAGGAAACTATGGCTACACCTTC

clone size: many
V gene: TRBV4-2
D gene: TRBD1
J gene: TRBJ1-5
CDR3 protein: CASSQVTGGNQPQHF
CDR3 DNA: TGTGCCAGCAGCCAAGTTACAGGGGGCAATCAGCCCCAGCATTTT

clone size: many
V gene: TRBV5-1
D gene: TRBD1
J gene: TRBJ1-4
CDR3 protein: CASRRDSTNEKLFF
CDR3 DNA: TGCGCCAGCAGAAGGGACAGTACTAATGAAAAACTGTTTTTT

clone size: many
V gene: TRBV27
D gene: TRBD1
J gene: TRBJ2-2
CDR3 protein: CASSLTGWPGELFF
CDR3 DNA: TGTGCCAGCAGTTTGACAGGGTGGCCCGGGGAGCTGTTTTTT

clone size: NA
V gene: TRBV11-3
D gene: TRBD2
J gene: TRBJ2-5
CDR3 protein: CASSLAGGSETQYF
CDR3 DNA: TGTGCCAGCAGCTTAGCGGGAGGTAGTGAGACCCAGTACTTC

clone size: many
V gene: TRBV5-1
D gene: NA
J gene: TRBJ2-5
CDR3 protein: CASSLEGRETQYF
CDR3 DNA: TGCGCCAGCAGCTTGGAGGGACGGGAGACCCAGTACTTC

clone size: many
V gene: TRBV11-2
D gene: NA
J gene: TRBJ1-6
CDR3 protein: CASSLETPGRWVPFNDSPLHF
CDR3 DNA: TGTGCCAGCAGCTTAGAAACCCCGGGACGGTGGGTCCCGTTTAATGATTCACCCCTCCACTTT

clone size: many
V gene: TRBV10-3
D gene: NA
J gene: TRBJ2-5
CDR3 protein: CAIRTDRAQYF
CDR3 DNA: TGTGCCATCAGGACAGATCGGGCCCAGTACTTC

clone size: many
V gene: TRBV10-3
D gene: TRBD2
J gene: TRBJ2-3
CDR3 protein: CATGTSGDTQYF
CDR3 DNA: TGTGCCACCGGGACTAGCGGGGATACGCAGTATTTT

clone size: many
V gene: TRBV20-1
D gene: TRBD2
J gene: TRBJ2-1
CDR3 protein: CSALAGGNYNEQFF
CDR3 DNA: TGCAGTGCATTAGCGGGAGGAAACTACAATGAGCAGTTCTTC

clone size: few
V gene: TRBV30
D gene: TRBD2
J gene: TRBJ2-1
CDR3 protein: CAWSVIGGGYNEQFF
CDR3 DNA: TGTGCCTGGAGTGTAATCGGCGGGGGTTACAATGAGCAGTTCTTC

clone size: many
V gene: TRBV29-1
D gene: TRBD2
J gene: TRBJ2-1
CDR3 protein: CSTGAGGPWNEQFF
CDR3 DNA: TGCAGCACCGGAGCGGGGGGGCCTTGGAATGAGCAGTTCTTC

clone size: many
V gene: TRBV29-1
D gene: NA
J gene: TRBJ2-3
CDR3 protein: CSVEFGTDTQYF
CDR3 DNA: TGCAGCGTTGAATTTGGGACGGATACGCAGTATTTT

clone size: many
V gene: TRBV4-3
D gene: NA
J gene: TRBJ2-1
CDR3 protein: CASSQDRRGGQDEQFF
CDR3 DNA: TGCGCCAGCAGCCAAGATAGGAGGGGGGGCCAGGATGAGCAGTTCTTC

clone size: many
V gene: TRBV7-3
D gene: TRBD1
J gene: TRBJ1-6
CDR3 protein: CASSLTGVSPLHF
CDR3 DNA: TGTGCCAGCAGCCTTACAGGGGTTTCACCCCTCCACTTT

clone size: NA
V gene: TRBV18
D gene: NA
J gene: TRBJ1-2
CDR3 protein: CASSPTGDNYGYTF
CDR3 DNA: TGTGCCAGCTCACCCACGGGAGATAACTATGGCTACACCTTC

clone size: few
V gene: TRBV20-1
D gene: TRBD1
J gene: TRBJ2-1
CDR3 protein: CSAIPGQGNEQFF
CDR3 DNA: TGCAGTGCTATACCGGGACAGGGAAACGAGCAGTTCTTC

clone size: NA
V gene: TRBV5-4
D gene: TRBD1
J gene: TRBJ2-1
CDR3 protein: CASSPGQGGSFF
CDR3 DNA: TGTGCCAGCAGCCCAGGACAGGGGGGGTCGTTCTTC

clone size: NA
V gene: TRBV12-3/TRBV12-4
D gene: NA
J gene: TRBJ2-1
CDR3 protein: CASSFLHRIAYNEQFF
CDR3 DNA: TGTGCCAGCAGTTTTCTCCACAGAATAGCCTACAATGAGCAGTTCTTC

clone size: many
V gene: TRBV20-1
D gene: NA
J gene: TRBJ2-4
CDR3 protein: CSARGPGNIQYF
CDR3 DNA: TGCAGTGCTAGGGGGCCGGGAAACATTCAGTACTTC

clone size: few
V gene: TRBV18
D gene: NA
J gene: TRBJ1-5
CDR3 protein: CASSPGIDQPQHF
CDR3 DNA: TGTGCCAGCTCACCAGGGATCGATCAGCCCCAGCATTTT

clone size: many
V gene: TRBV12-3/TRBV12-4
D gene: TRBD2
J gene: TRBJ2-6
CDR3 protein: CASSPLAGNNGANVLTF
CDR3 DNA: TGTGCCAGCAGCCCTCTAGCGGGGAATAATGGGGCCAACGTCCTGACTTTC

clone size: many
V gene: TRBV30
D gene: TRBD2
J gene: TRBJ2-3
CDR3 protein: CAWSVSSGRVLDTQYF
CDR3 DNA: TGTGCCTGGAGTGTGTCTAGCGGGAGGGTGTTAGATACGCAGTATTTT

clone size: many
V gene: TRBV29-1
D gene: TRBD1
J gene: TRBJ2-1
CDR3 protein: CSVERDSVYNEQFF
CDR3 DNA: TGCAGCGTTGAACGGGACAGCGTTTACAATGAGCAGTTCTTC